These T cell receptor beta chains were read from a single sample in a study of circulating and synovial CD4+ cells in juvenile arthritis. Only in-frame clones appear in the TCRdb table, and some are missing; sequencing was by immunoSEQ multiplex PCR. The sample gives some 30,000 clones, over 85% of which show up once; 2.9% is in the top ten. The material sequenced was CD4+ T cells from blood. The source of these receptors is a human donor with juvenile idiopathic arthritis. Each CDR3 is given without its conserved first and last residue. A clone size is listed for some rows: how often the clone was seen (once, few, many), or a class if it is expanded.

NA | TRBJ2-4 | TRBV28 | ASSLLERTSRGGGKNIQY
NA | TRBJ1-1 | TRBV11-2 | ASSSVTGGRTEAF
few | TRBJ1-5 | TRBV6-5 | ASSNGQGRNQPQH
NA | TRBJ2-2 | TRBV11-3 | ASSPGTSGYTGELF
NA | TRBJ2-6 | TRBV5-8 | ASSLTVSSGANVLT
NA | TRBJ2-1 | TRBV9 | ASSLIAGTEQF
NA | TRBJ2-2 | TRBV6-1 | ASGQVGGAGELF
NA | TRBJ2-1 | TRBV5-6 | ASNEQGSLGNEQF
NA | TRBJ1-2 | TRBV6-1 | ASTTAGTGFEGYT
NA | TRBJ1-1 | TRBV6-1 | PLKERGTNTEAF
NA | TRBJ2-2 | TRBV5-1 | ATGRGGAGTGELF
NA | TRBJ2-5 | TRBV18 | ASSKGGQEETQY
NA | TRBJ2-5 | TRBV2 | ASDFRGGQLLMTRETQY
NA | TRBJ2-5 | TRBV14 | ASSHGEAETQY
NA | TRBJ1-1 | TRBV18 | ASSPRGGGTNTEAF
NA | TRBJ2-3 | TRBV5-5 | ASTTPLPRTDTQY
NA | TRBJ2-7 | TRBV14 | ASSQALPGGDYEQY
NA | TRBJ2-7 | TRBV5-1 | ASSLLGRAMDPDFGEQY
NA | TRBJ2-5 | TRBV7-7 | ASSLSSGRGETQY
NA | TRBJ2-7 | TRBV4-1 | ASSQAGTTYEQY
NA | TRBJ2-5 | TRBV2 | ASRAGFLETQY
NA | TRBJ2-5 | TRBV5-1 | ASRQSSYQETQY
NA | TRBJ1-2 | TRBV20-1 | SASVSGGYT
NA | TRBJ2-3 | TRBV11-2 | ASSLWTGGPDTQY
NA | TRBJ2-7 | TRBV10-2 | ASSRAKLGYEQY
NA | TRBJ1-3 | TRBV19 | ASSPRTALADWLSGNTIY